The 20 T cell receptor beta chains reported below all come from one sample, sequenced in a study of spatial heterogeneity in lung cancer. Regarding time point: blood at routine non-recurrence follow-up after resection. TCRdb reanalysed the 5' RACE reads using MiXCR and keeps one entry per CDR3 protein. Among over 85,000 distinct CDR3 sequences listed, less than 20% were seen once. The sequencing used PBMCs, collected at follow-up. These receptors were taken from a male donor with early-stage non-small cell lung cancer.

The rearrangement joins TRBV7-3 to TRBJ2-3; D unclear. The length of the CDR3 is 14 residues. Trimming removed 1 base from V and 4 bases from J, with 9 bases in between. Germline-derived CDR1 and CDR2 are SGHTA and FQGTGA. The CDR3 protein is CASSLMGISDTQYF. CDR3 DNA: TGTGCCAGCAGCTTAATGGGAATTTCAGATACGCAGTATTTT.

This clonotype appeared a few times. The rearrangement uses TRBV15 and TRBJ1-1; the match to TRBD1 covers 8 bases. Germline V gene lookup returns CDR1 LNHNV and CDR2 YYDKDF (reference sequence). This CDR3 spans 16 amino acids. The V and J ends lost 0 bases and 4 bases, in that order; junction bases with no gene match: 7. The CDR3 loop is CATSREAGGVFTEAFF. For the CDR3, the DNA is TGTGCCACCAGCAGAGAGGCAGGGGGCGTTTTCACTGAAGCTTTCTTT.

This clonotype was detected ten times or more. The V call is TRBV20-1, the J call TRBJ2-7; D is perhaps TRBD1 (6 bases). The ends were cut back, 6 bases at V and 6 bases at J, with 18 bases in the middle. From germline, CDR1 is DFQATT and CDR2 SNEGSKA (reference sequence). This CDR3 is built from 13 residues. The CDR3 loop reads CSASGGPAGEQYF. DNA of the CDR3: TGCAGTGCCTCTGGGGGCCCCGCCGGCGAGCAGTACTTC.

This rearrangement joins TRBV3-1 to TRBJ2-3, with 14 bases that match TRBD2. J lost 3 bases, V lost 4 bases, and 3 bases had no gene match. CDR1 is LGHDT, CDR2 YNNKEL, per germline (reference sequence). This CDR3 is 16 amino acids long. Written as DNA, the CDR3 is TGTGCCAGCAGCCCGGGGACTAGCGGGGGTACAGATACGCAGTATTTT. This encodes CASSPGTSGGTDTQYF.

This clonotype has a handful of counts. The CDR3 is CASSFAAEQYF. The DNA of the CDR3 is TGTGCCAGCAGCTTCGCTGCCGAGCAGTACTTC. This chain joins TRBV3-1 and TRBJ2-7; unclear D gene. From germline, CDR1 is LGHDT and CDR2 YNNKEL (reference sequence). This CDR3 is 11 amino acids long. Between the trimmed V and J ends, which lost 5 bases and 6 bases, there was a span of 8 bases.

This chain joins TRBV5-1 and TRBJ1-1; possible D gene TRBD1, 5 bases. V lost 3 bases to trimming and J lost 8 bases, with 17 bases between them. This CDR3 region has 14 residues. Germline values: CDR1 SGHRS, CDR2 YFSETQ. The CDR3 DNA sequence: TGCGCCAGCAGCTCCCCAGGGAGAAATGGAGAAGCTTTCTTT. Its translation is CASSSPGRNGEAFF.

This sequence joins TRBV5-1 and TRBJ2-3, with unresolved D. The germline V gene encodes CDR1 SGHRS and CDR2 YFSETQ. With 0 bases removed from V and 0 bases from J, the gap between germline ends came to 11 bases. This CDR3 is built from 16 residues. The CDR3 nucleotides read TGCGCCAGCAGCTTGGGCCAGCCACTTAGCACAGATACGCAGTATTTT. This encodes CASSLGQPLSTDTQYF.

This clonotype was seen a handful of times. The genes are TRBV19 and TRBJ2-1; 13 bases agree with TRBD2. The J segment lost 7 bases and the V segment lost 3 bases, leaving 6 bases of the junction unmatched. CDR1 LNHDA and CDR2 SQIVND come from the germline V gene (reference sequence). The length of the CDR3 is 16 residues. In DNA, the CDR3 is TGTGCCAGTAGTATTTGGACTAGCGGGAGTTGGAATGAGCAGTTCTTC. It is translated as CASSIWTSGSWNEQFF.

The chain joins TRBV5-1 to TRBJ2-7, with 8 bases identical to TRBD1. J gave up 2 bases and V 4 bases, and 5 bases lay outside the gene matches. The CDR3 sequence is 14 residues long. CDR1 SGHRS and CDR2 YFSETQ come from the germline V gene. DNA of the CDR3: TGCGCCAGCAGCACTGGACAGGGAGCCTACGAGCAGTACTTC. Its translation: CASSTGQGAYEQYF.

This clonotype was observed a handful of times. The chain uses TRBV5-1 and TRBJ2-1; 8 bases align to TRBD2. The V and J ends lost 2 bases and 5 bases, in that order; junction bases with no gene match: 3. Per germline, CDR1 SGHRS and CDR2 YFSETQ. CDR3 length: 14 amino acids. CDR3 residues: CASSFLAGHNEQFF. CDR3 sequence (DNA): TGCGCCAGCAGCTTCCTAGCGGGCCACAATGAGCAGTTCTTC.

Only a few counts were recorded for this clonotype. This rearrangement joins TRBV7-8 to TRBJ2-3; D possibly corresponds to TRBD2 (5 bases). This CDR3 is 15 amino acids long. Germline CDR1 is SGHVS and CDR2 is FQNEAQ. Trimming left V 5 bases short and J 4 bases short, with 16 bases between. The chain's CDR3 is CASSPPGFGADTQYF. The CDR3 nucleotides are TGTGCCAGCAGCCCGCCGGGGTTTGGCGCAGATACGCAGTATTTT.

The J gene is TRBJ1-3, the V gene TRBV5-5, with D possibly being TRBD1 (5 bases). This CDR3 has 15 amino acids. The ends were cut back, 4 bases at V and 4 bases at J, with 15 bases in the middle. Germline assignment: CDR1 SGHKS and CDR2 YYEKEE (reference sequence). For the CDR3, the DNA is TGTGCCAGCAGCGACCAAGCCAGGGCAGGAAACACCATATATTTT. Amino acids: CASSDQARAGNTIYF.

V gene TRBV12-3 or TRBV12-4 combines with J gene TRBJ1-4; D gene uncertain. This CDR3 contains 13 residues. The V end lost 3 bases, the J end lost 2 bases, and 4 bases lay between the germline ends. The CDR3 bases are TGTGCCAGCAGTTTGAGCACTAATGAAAAACTGTTTTTT. It yields the protein CASSLSTNEKLFF.

About this clonotype: A read error is possible here, since a much larger clone lies one base away. The chain combines TRBV27 with TRBJ2-3, with 12 bases matching TRBD2. The CDR3 loop spans 15 amino acids. Germline V gene data show CDR1 as MNHEY and CDR2 as SMNVEV (reference sequence). The DNA for the CDR3 is TGTGCCAGCAGTGACCTAGCGGGGGGGGCAGATACGCAGTGTTTT. Translating it yields CASSDLAGGADTQCF.

The V and J genes are TRBV7-6 and TRBJ2-5; possibly TRBD1 for D (5 bases). V lost 5 bases and J 0 bases, leaving 10 bases between the germline ends. CDR1 is SGHVS and CDR2 is FNYEAQ in the germline V gene. This CDR3 is built from 14 residues. DNA for the CDR3: TGTGCCAGCAGCAGGAACAGGAACCAAGAGACCCAGTACTTC. This encodes CASSRNRNQETQYF.

The chain carries TRBV12-3 or TRBV12-4 and TRBJ2-2; D unresolved. CDR3 length: 14 amino acids. V lost 6 bases and J lost 6, with 14 bases in between. The chain's CDR3 is CASRNQPGAGELFF. In DNA form, the CDR3 reads TGTGCCAGCAGGAACCAACCAGGAGCCGGGGAGCTGTTTTTT.

The chain recombines TRBV6-5 with TRBJ1-2, with D unresolved. Germline V gene sequence: CDR1 MNHEY, CDR2 SVGAGI. V dropped 5 bases and J dropped 11 bases, with 27 bases sitting between them. The CDR3 sequence is 16 residues long. The CDR3 here is CASSPTIFHRDGRYTF. The CDR3 coding sequence is TGTGCCAGCAGTCCGACCATATTTCATCGGGATGGAAGGTACACCTTC.

This clonotype was picked up a small number of times. The V gene is TRBV30, the J gene TRBJ2-5; TRBD2 is a possible D gene (5 bases). V shed 3 bases and J shed 6 bases, with 17 bases lying between them. The CDR3 loop spans 14 amino acids. CDR1 GTSNPN and CDR2 SVGIG come from the germline V gene (reference sequence). This CDR3 is CAWRSDGIAKTQYF. The CDR3 coding sequence is TGTGCCTGGAGATCGGACGGGATTGCGAAGACCCAGTACTTC.

The sample holds a few counts of this clonotype. The V call is TRBV9, the J call TRBJ2-7, with 8 bases lining up with TRBD1. The CDR3 contains 13 residues. The V gene end was trimmed by 4 bases and the J gene end by 3 bases; junction bases not matched to a gene: 3. Germline V gives CDR1 SGDLS, CDR2 YYNGEE. Here the CDR3 DNA reads TGTGCCAGCAGCCGGGGACAGGTCTACGAGCAGTACTTC. Protein product: CASSRGQVYEQYF.

Many counts were recorded for this clonotype. The rearrangement uses TRBV19 and TRBJ2-3, with a possible D match to TRBD1 (5 bases). Trimming stripped 3 bases from V and 1 base from J, with 11 bases between. The CDR3 sequence is 15 residues long. In germline, CDR1 is LNHDA, CDR2 SQIVND (reference sequence). CDR3 nucleotides: TGTGCCAGTAGTATCTTCCAGGGTGGCACAGATACGCAGTATTTT. Translating it yields CASSIFQGGTDTQYF.